This T cell receptor (beta chain) is drawn from a study of shared clonotypes between healthy human individuals. Across the study: CD8 memory received one plate per donor, CD8 naive two, CD4 memory three and CD4 naive three.

Germline trimming cut 5 bases from V and 4 bases from J; bases unmatched to any gene: 16. Germline V gives CDR1 MNHEY, CDR2 SMNVEV (reference sequence). The length of the CDR3 is 18 residues. Study observations and caveats: Richness estimates generally favored naive over memory subsets.

Naive CD8 cells were CD45RO-negative, positively selected for CCR7, excluding terminally differentiated effector memory CD45RA+ cells. Genomic DNA per cell subset filled all wells of several immunoSEQ plates. Sequencing used immunoSEQ multiplex PCR; TCRdb keeps in-frame clones, though not all of them. The sample has around 2,100,000 clones; less than 95% are singletons. Concerning this clone itself: Its specificity is unknown.

The sequenced sample consisted of naive CD8+ T cells sorted from blood. The sequence derives from a man aged 18 to 29 in good health. The chain is built from TRBV27 and TRBJ2-7; 11 bases match TRBD2. CDR3 nucleotides: TGTGCCAGCAGTCCCCTAATGGTAGCGGGAGGGCCGCAGTACGAGCAGTACTTC. Translated: CASSPLMVAGGPQYEQYF.